A selection of T cell receptor beta chains follows, all from one sample in a study of blood T cells in healthy people across ages. TCRdb reanalysed the 5' RACE reads using MiXCR and keeps one entry per CDR3 protein. Here the sample spans 1.5 million to 2 million distinct CDR3 sequences, 28% being singletons. Sequenced sample: blood. All receptors derive from a woman aged 25-40 years in good health. Both conserved end residues are part of each CDR3. D genes are given only for firm matches. Some rows have no size entry. The others give once, few or many, or a class for an expanded clone.

>many|.|TRBV3-1|TRBJ2-7
CASSHATGQSYEQYF
TGTGCCAGCAGCCACGCGACAGGCCAATCCTACGAGCAGTACTTC
>many|.|TRBV12-3/TRBV12-4|TRBJ1-2
CASRPQGYYGYTF
TGTGCCAGCAGGCCGCAGGGGTACTATGGCTACACCTTC
>.|.|TRBV4-1|TRBJ2-3
CASSQESVGTQYF
TGCGCCAGCAGCCAAGAGAGTGTTGGTACGCAGTATTTT
>.|TRBD2|TRBV7-2|TRBJ2-3
CASSLVGTSSADTQYF
TGTGCCAGCAGCTTAGTTGGGACTAGCTCCGCAGATACGCAGTATTTT
>.|.|TRBV29-1|TRBJ2-3
CSVSTGDTQYF
TGCAGCGTGTCGACGGGGGATACGCAGTATTTT
>many|TRBD2|TRBV29-1|TRBJ2-7
CSVVPPPGGIRDEQYF
TGCAGCGTTGTCCCCCCCCCGGGAGGGATCCGGGACGAGCAGTACTTC
>few|.|TRBV20-1|TRBJ2-7
CRAPRGDEQYF
TGCAGAGCCCCGAGGGGTGACGAGCAGTACTTC
>few|.|TRBV5-1|TRBJ1-2
CASSYEGRSYGYTF
TGCGCCAGCAGCTATGAGGGACGGAGCTATGGCTACACCTTC
>few|TRBD2|TRBV2|TRBJ2-1
CASGGSSGGVSEQFF
TGTGCCAGCGGGGGGTCTAGCGGGGGGGTGAGTGAGCAGTTCTTC
>few|.|TRBV6-6|TRBJ1-1
CASQEGNTEAFF
TGTGCCAGCCAGGAGGGGAACACTGAAGCTTTCTTT
>few|TRBD1|TRBV12-3/TRBV12-4|TRBJ1-1
CASRGTGTNTEAFF
TGTGCCAGCAGGGGGACAGGGACGAACACTGAAGCTTTCTTT
>few|.|TRBV9|TRBJ2-7
CASSPPRQLEQYF
TGTGCCAGCAGCCCACCCCGACAGCTCGAGCAGTACTTC
>.|TRBD1|TRBV7-3|TRBJ2-5
CASSVNRGKTQYF
TGTGCCAGCAGCGTCAACAGGGGAAAGACCCAGTACTTC
>few|TRBD1|TRBV5-1|TRBJ2-4
CASSHGPGTGTAAKNIQYF
TGCGCCAGCAGCCACGGTCCCGGGACAGGAACGGCGGCCAAAAACATTCAGTACTTC
>few|TRBD1|TRBV5-1|TRBJ1-1
CASSPVIGQGAEAFF
TGCGCCAGCAGCCCCGTGATTGGACAGGGTGCGGAAGCTTTCTTT
>.|TRBD1|TRBV5-1|TRBJ2-7
CASSLGMRDRRSYEQYF
TGCGCCAGCAGCTTGGGTATGCGGGACAGGCGTTCCTACGAGCAGTACTTC
>.|TRBD2|TRBV5-1|TRBJ2-5
CASSATAGGPGETQYF
TGCGCCAGCAGCGCGACCGCGGGGGGACCAGGGGAGACCCAGTACTTC
>.|TRBD1|TRBV12-3/TRBV12-4|TRBJ2-5
CAGRGTEQETQYF
TGTGCCGGCAGGGGGACGGAGCAAGAGACCCAGTACTTC
>.|TRBD2|TRBV7-9|TRBJ2-4
CASSSLTSGIAKNIQYF
TGTGCCAGCAGCTCCCTAACTAGCGGTATAGCCAAAAACATTCAGTACTTC
>many|.|TRBV20-1|TRBJ2-3
CSASWDHTDTQYF
TGCAGTGCTAGCTGGGACCACACAGATACGCAGTATTTT
>.|.|TRBV7-2|TRBJ1-2
CASSLGSGVTYGYTF
TGTGCCAGCAGCTTAGGGTCAGGGGTGACCTATGGCTACACCTTC
>.|.|TRBV6-5|TRBJ2-7
CASSRDVAYEQYF
TGTGCCAGCAGTCGGGACGTCGCCTACGAGCAGTACTTC